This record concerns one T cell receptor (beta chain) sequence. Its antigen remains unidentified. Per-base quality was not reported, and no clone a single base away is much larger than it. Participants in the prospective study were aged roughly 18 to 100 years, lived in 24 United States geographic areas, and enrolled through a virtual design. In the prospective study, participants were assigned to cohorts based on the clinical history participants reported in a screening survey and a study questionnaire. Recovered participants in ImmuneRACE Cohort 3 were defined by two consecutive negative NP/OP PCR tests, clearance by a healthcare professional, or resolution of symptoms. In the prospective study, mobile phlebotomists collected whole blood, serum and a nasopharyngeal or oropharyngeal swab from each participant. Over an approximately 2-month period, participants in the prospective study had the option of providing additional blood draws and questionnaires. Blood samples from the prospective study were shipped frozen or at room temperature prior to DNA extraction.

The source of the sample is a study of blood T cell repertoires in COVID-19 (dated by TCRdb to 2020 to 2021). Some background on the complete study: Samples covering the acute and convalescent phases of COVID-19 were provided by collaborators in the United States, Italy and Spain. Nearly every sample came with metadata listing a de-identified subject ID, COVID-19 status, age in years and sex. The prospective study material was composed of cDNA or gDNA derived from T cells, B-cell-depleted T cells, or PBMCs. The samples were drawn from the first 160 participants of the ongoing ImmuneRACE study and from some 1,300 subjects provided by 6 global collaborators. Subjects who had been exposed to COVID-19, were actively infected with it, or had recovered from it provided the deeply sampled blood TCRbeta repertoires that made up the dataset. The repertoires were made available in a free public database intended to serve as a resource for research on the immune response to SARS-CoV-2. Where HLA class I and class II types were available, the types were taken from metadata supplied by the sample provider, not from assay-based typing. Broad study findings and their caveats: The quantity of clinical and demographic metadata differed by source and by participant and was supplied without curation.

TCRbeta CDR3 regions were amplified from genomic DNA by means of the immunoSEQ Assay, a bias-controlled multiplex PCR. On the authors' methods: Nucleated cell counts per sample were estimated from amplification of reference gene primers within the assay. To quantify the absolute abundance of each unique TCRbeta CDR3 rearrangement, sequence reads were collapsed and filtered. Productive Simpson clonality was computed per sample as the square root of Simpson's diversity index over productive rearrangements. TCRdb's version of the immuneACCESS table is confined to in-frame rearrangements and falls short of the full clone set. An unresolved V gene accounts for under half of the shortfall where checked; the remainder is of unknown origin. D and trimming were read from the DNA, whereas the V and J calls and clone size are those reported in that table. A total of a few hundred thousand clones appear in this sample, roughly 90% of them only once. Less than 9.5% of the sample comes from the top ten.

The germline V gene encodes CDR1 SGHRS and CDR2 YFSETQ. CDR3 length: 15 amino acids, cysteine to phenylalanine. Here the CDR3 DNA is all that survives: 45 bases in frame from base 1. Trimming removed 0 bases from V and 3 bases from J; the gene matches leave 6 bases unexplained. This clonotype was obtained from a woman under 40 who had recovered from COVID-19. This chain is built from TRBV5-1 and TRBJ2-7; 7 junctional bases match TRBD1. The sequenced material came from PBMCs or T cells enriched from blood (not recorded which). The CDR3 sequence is CASSLDPAGGYEQYF. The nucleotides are TGCGCCAGCAGCTTGGATCCGGCAGGGGGCTACGAGCAGTACTTC.